This T cell receptor beta chain was captured by sequencing in a study of shared clonotypes between healthy human individuals. Across the whole study: Donors, aged 18 to 49, were a couple of women and three men.

As defined, naive CD8 cells were CD45RO-negative and positively selected for CCR7, with terminally differentiated effector memory CD45RA+ cells excluded. CDR3 length: 14 residues. Germline loops: CDR1 LGHNA, CDR2 YSLEER. Trimming stripped 2 bases from V and 1 base from J, with 8 bases between. Assay used: immunoSEQ multiplex PCR; TCRdb lists only in-frame clones, some missing. This table holds more than 600,000 clones, about 91% found once. The V gene is TRBV4-3, the J gene TRBJ1-1; D remains unclear. The receptor was derived from a man younger than 45 in good health. The sequenced sample was naive CD8+ T cells sorted from blood. The DNA of the CDR3 is TGCGCCAGCAGCCAAAAATACCAGAACACTGAAGCTTTCTTT. Protein product: CASSQKYQNTEAFF.